The 9 T cell receptor beta chains below come from one sample, sequenced in a study of blood T cell dynamics during melanoma immunotherapy. Noted time point: week 3, after first cycle of checkpoint inhibitor. Assay used: immunoSEQ multiplex PCR; TCRdb lists only in-frame clones, some missing. The profile shows more than 4,000 clones, over 75% of them singletons. This specimen consisted of blood, obtained from a patient treated with checkpoint blockade. Receptor source: a human donor with melanoma.

The chain recombines TRBV29-1 with TRBJ2-7; 7 bases are shared with TRBD2. V shed 4 bases and J 5 bases; nucleotides not matched to a gene: 2. Germline CDR1 and CDR2: SQVTM and ANQGSEA. The length of the CDR3 is 11 residues. CDR3 sequence reads: CSVASGDEQYF. The CDR3 DNA sequence: TGCAGCGTTGCTAGCGGTGACGAGCAGTACTTC.

This chain links TRBV2 with TRBJ2-7, with D tentatively TRBD1 (5 bases). Germline V gives CDR1 SNHLY, CDR2 FYNNEI. CDR3 length equals 11 residues. Trimming removed 1 base at V and 9 bases at J, with 7 bases between. The CDR3 DNA sequence: TGTGCCAGCAGTGAAGTCAGGGTGCAGTACTTC. This codes for CASSEVRVQYF.

Written as DNA, the CDR3 is TGTGCCAGCTCACCGGGACACGTCAACTATGGCTACACCTTC. It yields the protein CASSPGHVNYGYTF. J is TRBJ1-2 and V is TRBV18; tentative D call: TRBD1 (6 bases). Trimming shortened V by 3 bases and J by 2 bases, and 10 bases separated the two germline ends. The CDR3 totals 14 residues. Per the germline V gene, CDR1 is KGHSH and CDR2 is LQKENI. The full variable domain, completed using reference TRBV18 and TRBJ1-2, is NAGVMQNPRHLVRRRGQEARLRCSPMKGHSHVYWYRQLPEEGLKFMVYLQKENIIDESGMPKERFSAEFPKEGPSILRIQQVVRGDSAAYFCASSPGHVNYGYTFGSGTRLTVV.

The V gene is TRBV13, the J gene TRBJ1-1; possibly TRBD1 for D (5 bases). Germline-derived CDR1 and CDR2 are PRHDT and FYEKMQ (reference sequence). The CDR3 covers 11 residues. The CDR3: CAGGKNTEAFF. In nucleotides, the CDR3 is TGTGCGGGGGGAAAGAACACTGAAGCTTTCTTT.

In this sample, this clone turned up once. The rearrangement links TRBV15 to TRBJ1-2, with no clear D. The V gene lost 0 bases and the J gene lost 1 base, with 6 bases spanning the gap. The length of the CDR3 is 14 residues. The germline gives CDR1 LNHNV, CDR2 YYDKDF (reference sequence). This chain's CDR3 is CATSREGFNYGYTF. The CDR3 DNA sequence: TGTGCCACCAGCAGAGAGGGGTTTAACTATGGCTACACCTTC.

The sample holds one count of this clone. The V and J genes are TRBV11-2 and TRBJ2-1, with 10 bases identical to TRBD2. The CDR3 spans 15 residues. J gave up 4 bases and V 4 bases, and 4 bases lay outside the gene matches. Germline loops: CDR1 SGHAT, CDR2 FQNNGV. CDR3 nucleotides: TGTGCCAGCAGCTCCGGGACTAGCGTTTACAATGAGCAGTTCTTC. This gives the protein CASSSGTSVYNEQFF.

V gene TRBV6-1 combines with J gene TRBJ1-1; D perhaps matches TRBD1 (5 bases). CDR1 MNHNS and CDR2 SASEGT come from the germline V gene. The ends were cut back, 2 bases at V and 7 bases at J, with 17 bases in the middle. The CDR3 is made up of 15 amino acids. CDR3 in amino acids: CASSERQGGPFEAFF. In DNA, the CDR3 is TGTGCCAGCAGTGAACGCCAGGGAGGACCCTTTGAAGCTTTCTTT.

The V call is TRBV28, the J call TRBJ1-2; possible D gene TRBD1, 5 bases. The CDR3 totals 15 residues. Germline CDR1 reads MDHEN; CDR2 reads SYDVKM. V gave up 4 bases and J gave up 5 bases, with 17 bases separating them. The DNA of the CDR3 is TGTGCCAGCAGTTCCCCCGGACCGGGGCTGTATGGCTACACCTTC. It encodes CASSSPGPGLYGYTF.

The genes are TRBV4-3 and TRBJ1-5; possibly TRBD1 for D (5 bases). CDR1 LGHNA and CDR2 YSLEER come from the germline V gene. Trimming removed 0 bases from V and 4 bases from J, with 13 bases in between. The CDR3 sequence is 16 residues long. The CDR3 loop is CASSQDLGPGNQPQHF. The CDR3 region has the DNA TGCGCCAGCAGCCAAGATCTAGGGCCAGGGAATCAGCCCCAGCATTTT.